A single sample is the source of the 22 T cell receptor beta chains below, sequenced in a study of beta chain features in type 1 diabetes. Study outcomes and limitations: TCRB CDR3s from Type 1 diabetes patients were moderately but significantly shorter in all four CD4+ subsets.

Investigators reverse transcribed all isolated RNA, so they sequenced expressed TCRB transcripts. Produced via immunoSEQ multiplex PCR; TCRdb's table is partial and in-frame only. The sample has under 300,000 clones; about a tenth are singletons. The antigens of these receptors remain unknown. What was sequenced was naive CD4+ T cells from blood. The receptors derive from a young man with type 1 diabetes.

This clone appeared a few times. The V gene is TRBV4-1, the J gene TRBJ2-7, with 7 bases lining up with TRBD1. This CDR3 is 14 amino acids long. Germline V gene data show CDR1 as MGHRA and CDR2 as YSYEKL. V gave up 3 bases and J gave up 5 bases; unmatched junction bases: 7. CDR3 loop: CASSQHGQVNEQYF. The DNA of the CDR3 is TGCGCCAGCAGCCAGCACGGACAGGTAAACGAGCAGTACTTC.

The chain joins TRBV6-5 to TRBJ1-6, with 10 bases matching TRBD1. The CDR3 has 13 amino acids. Germline-derived CDR1 and CDR2 are MNHEY and SVGAGI. V trimming: 7 bases; J trimming: 8 bases; junction bases outside the gene matches: 2. The DNA of the CDR3 is TGTGCCAGCACCGGGACAGGGGATTCACCCCTCCACTTT. Residues: CASTGTGDSPLHF.

This chain connects TRBV9 to TRBJ2-3, with D tentatively TRBD2 (5 bases). The CDR3 sequence is 15 residues long. V was trimmed by 4 bases and J by 6 bases, leaving 18 bases between them. Germline V gene lookup returns CDR1 SGDLS and CDR2 YYNGEE. CDR3 residues: CASSSLGFGLDTQYF. The CDR3, as DNA: TGTGCCAGCAGCTCATTAGGGTTCGGACTGGATACGCAGTATTTT.

The chain couples TRBV6-5 to TRBJ1-1, with 7 bases identical to TRBD1. V shed 6 bases and J 6 bases; nucleotides not matched to a gene: 7. Per the germline V gene, CDR1 is MNHEY and CDR2 is SVGAGI. The length of the CDR3 is 13 residues. CDR3 sequence (DNA): TGTGCCAGCAGCCGGGACAGCCCGGCTGAAGCTTTCTTT. Protein product: CASSRDSPAEAFF.

J is TRBJ1-1 and V is TRBV6-5, with a possible D match to TRBD1 (5 bases). The CDR3 length is 14 residues. Looked up from germline, CDR1 is MNHEY and CDR2 is SVGAGI. V gave up 0 bases and J gave up 2 bases, with 7 bases separating them. CDR3 DNA: TGTGCCAGCAGTTACTCAGACAGAAACACTGAAGCTTTCTTT. It encodes CASSYSDRNTEAFF.

The J gene is TRBJ2-7, the V gene TRBV9; TRBD2 is a possible D gene (5 bases). Germline-derived CDR1 and CDR2 are SGDLS and YYNGEE. The CDR3 contains 15 residues. V was cut by 0 bases and J by 6 bases, with 16 bases left in between. The CDR3 here is CASSVGQADGSEQYF. CDR3 DNA sequence: TGTGCCAGCAGCGTAGGACAAGCGGACGGATCCGAGCAGTACTTC. The whole variable domain, remainder taken from reference TRBV9 and TRBJ2-7, is DSGVTQTPKHLITATGQRVTLRCSPRSGDLSVYWYQQSLDQGLQFLIQYYNGEERAKGNILERFSAQQFPDLHSELNLSSLELGDSALYFCASSVGQADGSEQYFGPGTRLTVT.

The V gene is TRBV7-2, the J gene TRBJ1-1, with D perhaps TRBD1 (6 bases). This CDR3 has 16 residues. V was pared by 4 bases and J by 0 bases, with 15 bases between. CDR1 is SGHTA and CDR2 is FQGNSA in the germline V gene. DNA for the CDR3: TGTGCCAGCAGCTATCCCAACAGGGCGATGAACACTGAAGCTTTCTTT. Residues: CASSYPNRAMNTEAFF.

The rearrangement uses TRBV5-1 and TRBJ2-7; 11 nucleotides align to TRBD1. The CDR3 loop spans 14 amino acids. V was clipped by 4 bases and J by 4 bases; unmatched bases: 4. CDR1 and CDR2 from the germline V gene are SGHRS and YFSETQ. The CDR3 loop reads CASSGWDRGYEQYF. CDR3 bases: TGCGCCAGCAGCGGCTGGGACAGGGGGTACGAGCAGTACTTC.

This clone was observed a handful of times. The V gene is TRBV12-5, the J gene TRBJ2-6, with a weak D call TRBD1 (6 bases). The CDR3 length is 17 residues. Germline-derived CDR1 and CDR2 are LGHNT and FRNRAP. The V gene lost 6 bases and the J gene lost 1 base, with 16 bases spanning the gap. CDR3 nucleotides: TGTGCTAGTGGACAGAGGCACAGGGAGTCTGGGGCCAACGTCCTGACTTTC. Translation gives CASGQRHRESGANVLTF.

The table lists this clone with a few counts. The rearrangement links TRBV27 to TRBJ1-2; D might be TRBD1 (6 bases). CDR3 length: 14 amino acids. V was pared by 0 bases and J by 7 bases, with 12 bases between. The germline V gene has CDR1 MNHEY and CDR2 SMNVEV (reference sequence). The CDR3 sequence is CASSLSSGAFGYTF. The CDR3 DNA reads TGTGCCAGCAGTTTATCGTCAGGGGCGTTTGGCTACACCTTC.

The rearrangement links TRBV29-1 to TRBJ1-4; D is ambiguous. Between the trimmed V and J ends, which lost 4 bases and 0 bases, there was a span of 9 bases. Germline assignment: CDR1 SQVTM and CDR2 ANQGSEA. This CDR3 is 14 amino acids long. The CDR3 nucleotides are TGCAGCGTTGGCTCGAGCGCAACTAATGAAAAACTGTTTTTT. It encodes CSVGSSATNEKLFF.

This chain uses TRBV14 with TRBJ2-7, with D unresolved. The V gene lost 1 base and the J gene lost 2 bases, with 6 bases spanning the gap. The CDR3 totals 13 residues. Germline-derived CDR1 and CDR2 are SGHDN and FVKESK. The CDR3 DNA reads TGTGCCAGCAGCCAAGGTGAGGCCTACGAGCAGTACTTC. Its protein is CASSQGEAYEQYF.

The table lists this clone with a few counts. CDR3 sequence reads: CASSLNSYNEQFF. The DNA for the CDR3 is TGTGCCAGCAGCTTAAACAGCTACAATGAGCAGTTCTTC. The chain couples TRBV7-2 to TRBJ2-1, with D unresolved. Germline V gives CDR1 SGHTA, CDR2 FQGNSA. The CDR3 is 13 residues long. Trimming left V 2 bases short and J 3 bases short, with 5 bases between.

The chain uses TRBV9 and TRBJ1-1, with TRBD1 as a possible D gene (6 bases). V was shortened by 0 bases and J by 4 bases, with 10 bases between the two germline ends. The CDR3 contains 14 residues. Looked up from germline, CDR1 is SGDLS and CDR2 is YYNGEE. CDR3 bases: TGTGCCAGCAGCGTAGGGAACAGGGTCACTGAAGCTTTCTTT. Protein: CASSVGNRVTEAFF. The whole variable domain, filled in from reference TRBV9 and TRBJ1-1, reads DSGVTQTPKHLITATGQRVTLRCSPRSGDLSVYWYQQSLDQGLQFLIQYYNGEERAKGNILERFSAQQFPDLHSELNLSSLELGDSALYFCASSVGNRVTEAFFGQGTRLTVV.

The chain is built from TRBV7-2 and TRBJ2-1; TRBD2 might be the D (6 bases). CDR3 length: 15 amino acids. V was trimmed by 7 bases and J by 5 bases, leaving 18 bases between them. Germline values: CDR1 SGHTA, CDR2 FQGNSA. DNA of the CDR3: TGTGCCAGCACCTCATGGGGACTGGCTCACAATGAGCAGTTCTTC. Translation gives CASTSWGLAHNEQFF.

The rearrangement links TRBV18 to TRBJ1-1; D gene unclear. CDR1 is KGHSH, CDR2 LQKENI, per germline. CDR3 length: 15 residues. The V end lost 2 bases, the J end lost 4 bases, and 14 bases lay between the germline ends. For the CDR3, the DNA is TGTGCCAGCTCACCAACGTACCTACAGAGCACTGAAGCTTTCTTT. Protein sequence: CASSPTYLQSTEAFF.

The V and J genes are TRBV29-1 and TRBJ2-3; TRBD2 matches 7 bases. This CDR3 comprises 11 residues. The junction had 2 bases not matched to a gene; V was cut back by 7 bases and J by 4 bases. Germline V gene lookup returns CDR1 SQVTM and CDR2 ANQGSEA. The CDR3 sequence is CSAAGPDTQYF. In nucleotides, the CDR3 is TGCAGCGCAGCGGGGCCAGATACGCAGTATTTT.

This chain connects TRBV6-5 to TRBJ2-7; 8 nucleotides align to TRBD1. CDR3 size: 14 residues. CDR1 and CDR2 from the germline V gene are MNHEY and SVGAGI. With 7 bases clipped from V and 5 bases from J, the junction kept 10 bases outside the gene matches. The CDR3 loop is CASTEDRGLNEQYF. CDR3 DNA: TGTGCCAGCACCGAAGACAGGGGATTAAACGAGCAGTACTTC.

The sample holds a few counts of this clone. DNA for the CDR3: TGCGCCAGCAGCCAAGGTGAACAGGTTGTTGAAAAACTGTTTTTT. Translating it yields CASSQGEQVVEKLFF. The J gene is TRBJ1-4, the V gene TRBV4-1; D is possibly TRBD1 (5 bases). V lost 1 base, J lost 7 bases, and 13 bases lay in between. This CDR3 contains 15 residues. The V gene's germline CDR1 is MGHRA and CDR2 YSYEKL.

This clone was counted between two and nine times. The gene calls are TRBV9 and TRBJ2-1; D may be TRBD2 (6 bases). The CDR3 runs 13 residues. From germline, CDR1 is SGDLS and CDR2 YYNGEE. Trimming pared 3 bases from V and 4 bases from J, leaving 8 bases between. The CDR3 here is CASSDGLYNEQFF. In nucleotides, the CDR3 is TGTGCCAGCAGCGACGGACTATACAATGAGCAGTTCTTC.

This chain links TRBV9 with TRBJ2-7; D is perhaps TRBD1 (6 bases). CDR1 is SGDLS, CDR2 YYNGEE, per germline. The CDR3 is made up of 15 amino acids. The V end lost 2 bases, the J end lost 2 bases, and 14 bases lay between the germline ends. The CDR3 protein is CASSVGPTGPYEQYF. CDR3 sequence (DNA): TGTGCCAGCAGCGTGGGGCCGACAGGACCCTACGAGCAGTACTTC.

The rearrangement uses TRBV9 and TRBJ2-6; maybe TRBD1 (5 bases). CDR3 length equals 17 residues. The germline V and J ends were trimmed by 0 bases and 4 bases, with 14 bases remaining between them. Germline CDR1 and CDR2: SGDLS and YYNGEE. DNA for the CDR3: TGTGCCAGCAGCGTAGCTACGGGCCAGGGAGGGGCCAACGTCCTGACTTTC. This codes for CASSVATGQGGANVLTF.